The 22 T cell receptor beta chains below all came from one sample that was sequenced in a study of cytomegalovirus exposure and HLA in healthy donors (dated 2017 in TCRdb). Library method: the immunoSEQ multiplex PCR assay. TCRdb carries this immuneACCESS record with in-frame sequences only. Its versions omit some clonotypes, under half of them owing to an unresolved V gene in the studies checked, with the rest unexplained. This sample lists under 150,000 clones; approximately 86% were detected once. The top ten hold just over 8.5% of the sample. Sequenced: PBMCs. The receptors stem from a man younger than 30 in good health and CMV-seropositive.

The chain carries TRBV19 and TRBJ1-5, with TRBD1 as a possible D gene (6 bases). Germline V CDR1 and CDR2: LNHDA, SQIVND (reference sequence). This CDR3 is 13 amino acids long. Trimming stripped 3 bases from V and 4 bases from J, with 7 bases between. The CDR3 sequence: CASSIRGNQPQHF. The CDR3 coding sequence is TGTGCCAGTAGTATTAGGGGGAATCAGCCCCAGCATTTT.

The chain uses TRBV6-5 and TRBJ2-4; perhaps TRBD1 as D (6 bases). The CDR3 loop spans 14 amino acids. V was trimmed by 5 bases and J by 8 bases, leaving 16 bases between them. In germline, CDR1 is MNHEY, CDR2 SVGAGI. The CDR3 loop reads CASSRYRTAHIQYF. Here the CDR3 DNA reads TGTGCCAGCAGTCGTTACAGGACAGCGCACATTCAGTACTTC.

The chain uses TRBV7-3 and TRBJ2-2, with a tentative D call TRBD1 (5 bases). Germline CDR1 is SGHTA and CDR2 is FQGTGA. Trimming removed 5 bases at V and 0 bases at J, with 13 bases between. This CDR3 contains 16 residues. The CDR3 protein is CASSPRASTNTGELFF. In nucleotides, the CDR3 is TGTGCCAGCAGCCCCAGGGCCAGTACGAACACCGGGGAGCTGTTTTTT.

This clone was counted once. CDR3 DNA sequence: TGCGCCAGCAGCCAAGATCTTAGAAAACTGTTTTTT. This translates into CASSQDLRKLFF. The V gene is TRBV4-1, the J gene TRBJ1-4; D unresolved. This CDR3 contains 12 residues. The germline CDR1 and CDR2 sequences are MGHRA and YSYEKL. V gave up 0 bases and J gave up 10 bases, with 6 bases separating them.

The chain employs TRBV6-1 and TRBJ1-1; D remains ambiguous. The CDR3 totals 12 residues. The germline gives CDR1 MNHNS, CDR2 SASEGT. V dropped 8 bases and J dropped 3 bases, with 10 bases sitting between them. The chain's CDR3 is CASADFYTEAFF. CDR3 nucleotide sequence: TGTGCCAGCGCGGATTTCTACACTGAAGCTTTCTTT.

This clone was counted between two and nine times. The chain employs TRBV6-6 and TRBJ1-2; 8 positions match TRBD1. Unmatched junction bases numbered 12, after V lost 4 bases and J lost 8 bases. Germline V CDR1 and CDR2: MNHNY, SVGAGI (reference sequence). This CDR3 contains 15 residues. This CDR3 is CASSFSRGRLWGYTF. The CDR3 DNA reads TGTGCCAGCAGTTTTTCCAGGGGGCGCCTTTGGGGCTACACCTTC.

This clone has a handful of counts. The rearrangement joins TRBV28 to TRBJ1-4; the match to TRBD1 covers 7 bases. CDR3 length: 11 amino acids. Trimming at V came to 5 bases and at J to 14 bases, leaving 5 bases not matched to a gene. The germline CDR1 and CDR2 sequences are MDHEN and SYDVKM. The CDR3 DNA sequence: TGTGCCAGCAGTAAACAGGGGTATCTGTTTTTT. Protein product: CASSKQGYLFF.

V and J are TRBV2 and TRBJ2-7, with a weak D call TRBD2 (6 bases). The V end lost 4 bases, the J end lost 2 bases, and 15 bases lay between the germline ends. Germline CDR1 reads SNHLY; CDR2 reads FYNNEI. The length of the CDR3 is 15 residues. The chain's CDR3 is CASSVAGTDTYEQYF. DNA for the CDR3: TGTGCCAGCAGTGTAGCCGGGACTGATACCTACGAGCAGTACTTC.

The chain has TRBV10-2 and TRBJ2-1, with D possibly matching TRBD2 (6 bases). There are 15 residues in the CDR3. The ends were cut back, 8 bases at V and 0 bases at J, with 14 bases in the middle. CDR1 and CDR2 from the germline V gene are WSHSY and SAAADI. CDR3 coding DNA: TGCGCCAGCCGATTCGGGGGAGGCTCCTACAATGAGCAGTTCTTC. Translated, it gives CASRFGGGSYNEQFF.

The rearrangement joins TRBV5-6 to TRBJ2-3, with a weak D call TRBD2 (5 bases). CDR1 SGHDT and CDR2 YYEEEE come from the germline V gene. V lost 2 bases to trimming and J lost 2 bases, with 12 bases between them. The CDR3 extends over 15 amino acids. CDR3 amino acids: CASSFRRIYTDTQYF. CDR3 sequence (DNA): TGTGCCAGCAGCTTTCGGAGGATTTACACAGATACGCAGTATTTT.

The rearrangement links TRBV6-5 to TRBJ1-2, with D uncertain. The germline V gene encodes CDR1 MNHEY and CDR2 SVGAGI. V lost 2 bases to trimming and J lost 6 bases, with 10 bases between them. CDR3 size: 13 residues. The CDR3: CASSYGRSHGYTF. The CDR3 DNA follows: TGTGCCAGCAGTTACGGCAGGTCACATGGCTACACCTTC.

The V gene is TRBV12-5, the J gene TRBJ2-7; 7 bases are shared with TRBD1. CDR1 LGHNT and CDR2 FRNRAP come from the germline V gene. The CDR3 has 15 residues. V dropped 3 bases and J dropped 4; count of bases not matched to a gene: 9. The CDR3 region is CASGFIEGAKYEQYF. CDR3 bases: TGTGCTAGTGGTTTTATTGAGGGGGCGAAATACGAGCAGTACTTC.

The V call is TRBV15, the J call TRBJ2-2; no clear D. This CDR3 is 16 amino acids long. Germline lookup yields CDR1 LNHNV and CDR2 YYDKDF (reference sequence). The V end was cut by 5 bases, the J end by 2 bases, with 15 bases between. The CDR3 here is CATSRRRPTNTGELFF. In DNA form, the CDR3 reads TGTGCCACCAGCCGACGGCGGCCTACTAACACCGGGGAGCTGTTTTTT.

The chain employs TRBV6-7 and TRBJ2-2; TRBD2 might be the D (5 bases). TRBV6-7 is recorded as an ORF, its role being uncertain. This CDR3 is built from 16 residues. V was clipped by 2 bases and J by 9 bases, with 19 bases between them. The CDR3 DNA reads TGTGCCAGCAGTTACCCCCCCCCGAACGGAGGCAGGGAGCTGTTTTTT. It is translated as CASSYPPPNGGRELFF.

V is TRBV6-5 and J is TRBJ2-1, with 13 bases aligning to TRBD2. The V segment lost 6 bases and the J segment 8 bases; nucleotides outside the gene matches: 7. This CDR3 comprises 15 residues. The germline gives CDR1 MNHEY, CDR2 SVGAGI. Written as DNA, the CDR3 is TGTGCCAGCAGACCTACTAGCGGGAGGGTTCATGAGCAGTTCTTC. Residues: CASRPTSGRVHEQFF.

The V and J genes are TRBV7-8 and TRBJ2-3; TRBD1 agrees at 8 bases. This CDR3 is 16 amino acids long. V shed 6 bases and J 4 bases; nucleotides not matched to a gene: 12. Germline-derived CDR1 and CDR2 are SGHVS and FQNEAQ. The CDR3 is CASRNIRGRISDTQYF. In DNA form, the CDR3 reads TGTGCCAGCAGAAACATCAGGGGGCGCATTTCAGATACGCAGTATTTT.

This chain links TRBV5-1 with TRBJ2-3; possible D gene TRBD1, 7 bases. Looked up from germline, CDR1 is SGHRS and CDR2 is YFSETQ. V shed 4 bases and J shed 1 base, with 13 bases lying between them. CDR3 size: 15 residues. CDR3 residues: CASSRTGEGTDTQYF. The CDR3 region has the DNA TGCGCCAGCAGCCGCACAGGGGAGGGCACAGATACGCAGTATTTT.

The rearrangement uses TRBV19 and TRBJ1-5, with a weak D call TRBD1 (6 bases). Germline-derived CDR1 and CDR2 are LNHDA and SQIVND (reference sequence). The CDR3 is made up of 16 amino acids. Trimming removed 6 bases at V and 0 bases at J, with 15 bases between. The CDR3 DNA sequence: TGTGCCAGTAGCAGTACAGGGTCTTATAGCAATCAGCCCCAGCATTTT. This gives the protein CASSSTGSYSNQPQHF.

The genes are TRBV2 and TRBJ2-3, with D tentatively TRBD2 (6 bases). The germline V and J ends were trimmed by 6 bases and 4 bases, with 14 bases remaining between them. CDR1 and CDR2 (germline): SNHLY, FYNNEI. The CDR3 consists of 14 residues. The CDR3 here is CASRSGYAADTQYF. In DNA form, the CDR3 reads TGTGCCAGCAGAAGCGGGTACGCTGCAGATACGCAGTATTTT.

This chain links TRBV5-1 with TRBJ1-5, with 10 bases matching TRBD1. This CDR3 comprises 16 residues. Germline lookup yields CDR1 SGHRS and CDR2 YFSETQ. Unmatched junction bases numbered 4, after V lost 4 bases and J lost 0 bases. The CDR3 is CASSTGTGDSNQPQHF. The CDR3 DNA sequence: TGCGCCAGCAGCACTGGGACAGGGGATAGCAATCAGCCCCAGCATTTT.

The chain is built from TRBV27 and TRBJ2-6; tentative D call: TRBD1 (6 bases). The germline CDR1 and CDR2 sequences are MNHEY and SMNVEV (reference sequence). CDR3 length: 18 residues. The V gene lost 4 bases and the J gene lost 4 bases, with 20 bases spanning the gap. The CDR3, as DNA: TGTGCCAGCAGTTCATATTCGGCAGGGGAAACGGGGGCCAACGTCCTGACTTTC. This translates into CASSSYSAGETGANVLTF. The whole variable domain, filled in from reference TRBV27 and TRBJ2-6, reads EAQVTQNPRYLITVTGKKLTVTCSQNMNHEYMSWYRQDPGLGLRQIYYSMNVEVTDKGDVPEGYKVSRKEKRNFPLILESPSPNQTSLYFCASSSYSAGETGANVLTFGAGSRLTVL.

The genes are TRBV18 and TRBJ2-3; no clear D gene. Germline V gene lookup returns CDR1 KGHSH and CDR2 LQKENI. Trimming cost V 5 bases and J 5 bases, with 11 bases left between them. The CDR3 is made up of 13 amino acids. DNA of the CDR3: TGTGCCAGCTCAAAAGAGGTTGGAGATACGCAGTATTTT. Translation gives CASSKEVGDTQYF.